The 24 T cell receptor beta chains listed next were all sequenced from one sample in a study of glioma-infiltrating T cells. The iRepertoire nested amplicon-rescue multiplex PCR amplified TCR alpha and beta CDR3s from RNA. Using its own MiXCR run on the multiplex PCR reads, TCRdb lists one record per CDR3 protein. The top ten clones hold approximately 7% of a sample with tens of thousands of distinct CDR3 sequences, under 30% of them seen once. The sample comprised glioma tissue, nonneoplastic brain tissue, or PBMCs (not recorded which). Receptor source: a human donor with low-grade glioma or glioblastoma, undergoing nonglioma brain surgery, or in good health (not recorded which).

This rearrangement joins TRBV6-1 to TRBJ2-5; 11 bases fit TRBD2. The V segment lost 6 bases and the J segment 5 bases; nucleotides outside the gene matches: 8. Germline values: CDR1 MNHNS, CDR2 SASEGT. The CDR3 has 15 amino acids. CDR3: CASSGLAGWGETQYF. DNA for the CDR3: TGTGCCAGCAGCGGACTAGCGGGTTGGGGCGAGACCCAGTACTTC.

This clonotype was observed a handful of times. V usage is TRBV12-3 or TRBV12-4 and J usage is TRBJ1-1, with D unresolved. The CDR3 contains 12 residues. With 3 bases removed from V and 4 bases from J, the gap between germline ends came to 6 bases. The CDR3 sequence: CASSFSTTEAFF. CDR3 coding DNA: TGTGCCAGCAGTTTTTCGACCACTGAAGCTTTCTTT.

Details on this clonotype: No conserved phenylalanine or tryptophan ends this CDR3, so it is likely a read error. The limits of the CDR3 on the DNA are not certain, so only TCRdb's listed CDR3 is given. The chain has TRBV7-7 and TRBJ2-5; TRBD1 is the table's D call, not checked against the DNA. Germline assignment: CDR1 SSHAT and CDR2 FNYEAQ (reference sequence). The CDR3 is made up of 15 amino acids, end residues included. This CDR3 reads CASSLVSQGSETKYL.

This clonotype rates as medium-sized. The V and J genes are TRBV20-1 and TRBJ2-1; 8 bases align to TRBD1. CDR1 is DFQATT, CDR2 SNEGSKA, per germline (reference sequence). The CDR3 contains 13 residues. The V segment lost 6 bases and the J segment 3 bases; nucleotides outside the gene matches: 4. CDR3 protein: CSARTGSYNEQFF. The DNA for the CDR3 is TGCAGTGCCAGGACAGGGAGCTACAATGAGCAGTTCTTC.

This clonotype has ten or more counts. This sequence joins TRBV18 and TRBJ1-1; D gene ambiguous. Germline assignment: CDR1 KGHSH and CDR2 LQKENI. V was trimmed by 3 bases and J by 2 bases, leaving 10 bases between them. This CDR3 has 14 residues. As DNA, the CDR3 is TGTGCCAGCTCACCTAATACGGGAAACACTGAAGCTTTCTTT. Its protein is CASSPNTGNTEAFF.

V usage is TRBV12-3 or TRBV12-4 and J usage is TRBJ1-4; the D is unclear. The CDR3 extends over 14 amino acids. The V end lost 3 bases, the J end lost 0 bases, and 5 bases lay between the germline ends. CDR3 residues: CASSFMATNEKLFF. The DNA for the CDR3 is TGTGCCAGCAGTTTTATGGCAACTAATGAAAAACTGTTTTTT.

This clonotype was seen more than once but under ten times. The CDR3 sequence is CASSQRDRTSGVSYNEQFF. In nucleotides, the CDR3 is TGTGCCAGCAGCCAGCGCGACCGTACTAGCGGGGTTTCCTACAATGAGCAGTTCTTC. The rearrangement links TRBV7-2 to TRBJ2-1; 10 nucleotides match TRBD2. The CDR3 is made up of 19 amino acids. CDR1 SGHTA and CDR2 FQGNSA come from the germline V gene. V dropped 5 bases and J dropped 1; count of bases not matched to a gene: 14.

This clonotype was seen repeatedly, ten times or more. The V gene is TRBV20-1, the J gene TRBJ2-2, with D perhaps TRBD2 (6 bases). Trimming cost V 4 bases and J 4 bases, with 13 bases left between them. The CDR3 runs 14 residues. Per the germline V gene, CDR1 is DFQATT and CDR2 is SNEGSKA (reference sequence). DNA for the CDR3: TGCAGTGCTACGAGGGACTTTCCCACCGGGGAGCTGTTTTTT. Translating gives CSATRDFPTGELFF.

The chain recombines TRBV20-1 with TRBJ2-7, with 10 positions matching TRBD2. The germline V gene has CDR1 DFQATT and CDR2 SNEGSKA (reference sequence). CDR3 length: 16 residues. The V and J ends lost 2 bases and 5 bases, in that order; junction bases with no gene match: 12. The CDR3 DNA sequence: TGCAGTGCTAGATCTCCAGCGGGAGGGACCTACAACGAGCAGTACTTC. This translates into CSARSPAGGTYNEQYF.

This clonotype was picked up many times. The chain joins TRBV6-1 to TRBJ1-1, with D maybe TRBD1 (5 bases). This CDR3 spans 13 amino acids. V lost 4 bases to trimming and J lost 1 base, with 7 bases between them. Per germline, CDR1 MNHNS and CDR2 SASEGT. The CDR3 sequence is CASSVQGNTEAFF. The CDR3 bases are TGTGCCAGCAGTGTGCAGGGGAACACTGAAGCTTTCTTT.

As concerns this clonotype: This could be a read error, since a much larger clone is one nucleotide away. The chain combines TRBV3-1 with TRBJ2-1; weak D call: TRBD2 (5 bases). Germline CDR1 is LGHDT and CDR2 is YNNKEL (reference sequence). The CDR3 length is 14 residues. CDR3 amino acids: CASSPGSPDHEKFF. The DNA for the CDR3 is TGTGCCAGCAGCCCGGGGTCCCCCGATCATGAGAAGTTCTTC.

This clonotype was picked up many times. CDR3 nucleotides: TGCAGTGCTAGAGATCCCCAGGGCCCCTACGAGCAGTACTTC. It encodes CSARDPQGPYEQYF. V usage is TRBV20-1 and J usage is TRBJ2-7; possible D gene TRBD1, 5 bases. V shed 0 bases and J shed 2 bases, with 11 bases lying between them. The CDR3 sequence is 14 residues long. Germline values: CDR1 DFQATT, CDR2 SNEGSKA (reference sequence).

This clonotype appeared a few times. The rearrangement uses TRBV12-3 or TRBV12-4 and TRBJ1-1; D not certain. Trimming shortened V by 0 bases and J by 1 base, and 15 bases separated the two germline ends. The CDR3 totals 17 residues. CDR3 DNA sequence: TGTGCCAGCAGTTTAGCCGCGGGGTCCGCAACGAACACTGAAGCTTTCTTT. It encodes CASSLAAGSATNTEAFF.

This clonotype was counted at least ten times. The chain combines TRBV2 with TRBJ2-5; D is undetermined. Germline V gene sequence: CDR1 SNHLY, CDR2 FYNNEI. There are 12 residues in the CDR3. Trimming cost V 6 bases and J 3 bases, with 8 bases left between them. The CDR3 is CASSRTEETQYF. The CDR3 nucleotides read TGTGCCAGCAGCCGGACGGAAGAGACCCAGTACTTC.

This clonotype was counted many times. The chain links TRBV5-6 to TRBJ2-3; 8 nucleotides agree with TRBD1. The CDR3 runs 14 residues. CDR1 SGHDT and CDR2 YYEEEE come from the germline V gene. V trimming: 2 bases; J trimming: 5 bases; junction bases outside the gene matches: 4. As DNA, the CDR3 is TGTGCCAGCAGCTTTGGACAGGGTGGAGATACGCAGTATTTT. Protein product: CASSFGQGGDTQYF. Combining the CDR3 with reference TRBV5-6 and TRBJ2-3 gives the whole variable domain DAGVTQSPTHLIKTRGQQVTLRCSPKSGHDTVSWYQQALGQGPQFIFQYYEEEERQRGNFPDRFSGHQFPNYSSELNVNALLLGDSALYLCASSFGQGGDTQYFGPGTRLTVL.

This clonotype was counted ten times or more. The chain couples TRBV10-3 to TRBJ2-7; D is uncertain. Germline V gene lookup returns CDR1 ENHRY and CDR2 SYGVKD. Trimming removed 3 bases from V and 3 bases from J, with 3 bases in between. The length of the CDR3 is 11 residues. In DNA, the CDR3 is TGTGCCATCAGTGACCTCTACGAGCAGTACTTC. It yields the protein CAISDLYEQYF.

CDR3 loop: CASSPLQVVDTYEQYF. In DNA form, the CDR3 reads TGTGCCAGTAGTCCCCTCCAAGTGGTCGATACCTACGAGCAGTACTTC. The chain uses TRBV19 and TRBJ2-7; no clear D. V was trimmed by 5 bases and J by 2 bases, leaving 19 bases between them. Germline V gives CDR1 LNHDA, CDR2 SQIVND (reference sequence). The CDR3 totals 16 residues.

At least ten counts were recorded for this clonotype. The J gene is TRBJ2-3, the V gene TRBV5-1; no clear D gene. V was trimmed by 0 bases and J by 5 bases, leaving 4 bases between them. The CDR3 loop spans 12 amino acids. From germline, CDR1 is SGHRS and CDR2 YFSETQ. The CDR3 nucleotides are TGCGCCAGCAGCTTGGATGGAGATACGCAGTATTTT. It encodes CASSLDGDTQYF. Drawing the rest from reference TRBV5-1 and TRBJ2-3, the complete variable domain is KAGVTQTPRYLIKTRGQQVTLSCSPISGHRSVSWYQQTPGQGLQFLFEYFSETQRNKGNFPGRFSGRQFSNSRSEMNVSTLELGDSALYLCASSLDGDTQYFGPGTRLTVL.

Concerning this clonotype itself: A much larger clonotype is one base distant, so this may be a read error. The rearrangement uses TRBV7-6 and TRBJ2-3; D is possibly TRBD2 (6 bases). The CDR3 has 15 amino acids. Germline CDR1 is SGHVS and CDR2 is FNYEAQ. The ends were cut back, 5 bases at V and 3 bases at J, with 15 bases in the middle. As DNA, the CDR3 is TGTGCCAGCAGCCGGAACAGGAGGGAGACAGATACGCAGTATTTT. Encoded protein: CASSRNRRETDTQYF.

This clonotype was counted ten times or more. CDR3 DNA sequence: TGTGCCAGCAAGCCGGGGACTAGCGGAACGAAAGAGCAGTACTTC. Translated: CASKPGTSGTKEQYF. This chain uses TRBV6-2 or TRBV6-3 with TRBJ2-7, with TRBD2 matching 11 bases. Germline V gives CDR1 MNHEY, CDR2 SVGEGT. Unmatched junction bases numbered 12, after V lost 7 bases and J lost 7 bases. CDR3 length: 15 amino acids.

This clonotype was counted between two and nine times. The chain links TRBV4-2 to TRBJ2-3; the match to TRBD2 covers 13 bases. Germline V gene data show CDR1 as LGHNA and CDR2 as YNFKEQ. After removal of 1 base from V and 0 bases from J, the junction contained 10 bases not matched to a gene. The CDR3 is made up of 20 amino acids. This chain's CDR3 is CASSQAGTSGASYSTDTQYF. The CDR3 nucleotides read TGTGCCAGCAGCCAAGCTGGGACTAGCGGGGCGTCGTATAGCACAGATACGCAGTATTTT.

This clonotype has ten or more counts. The chain links TRBV19 to TRBJ2-3; 8 bases match TRBD2. The length of the CDR3 is 14 residues. The V gene end was trimmed by 7 bases and the J gene end by 7 bases; junction bases not matched to a gene: 10. Germline V gene lookup returns CDR1 LNHDA and CDR2 SQIVND (reference sequence). In nucleotides, the CDR3 is TGTGCCAGTACCCGGGGCGGGGGGTTTAATACGCAGTATTTT. The encoded protein is CASTRGGGFNTQYF.

The rearrangement joins TRBV19 to TRBJ2-1, with no clear D. With 7 bases removed from V and 4 bases from J, the gap between germline ends came to 14 bases. This CDR3 region has 14 residues. The germline CDR1 and CDR2 sequences are LNHDA and SQIVND (reference sequence). The CDR3 nucleotides read TGTGCCAGTACCCCCGTGTATGGGTACAATGAGCAGTTCTTC. This sequence encodes CASTPVYGYNEQFF.

In this sample, this clonotype turned up a few times. J is TRBJ2-7 and V is TRBV3-1; tentative D call: TRBD1 (5 bases). Germline V CDR1 and CDR2: LGHDT, YNNKEL (reference sequence). The CDR3 is 17 amino acids. V lost 3 bases and J lost 1, with 19 bases in between. The CDR3 nucleotides read TGTGCCAGCAGCCACTCTCTACGGGCAGGGTGGTCCTACGAGCAGTACTTC. It specifies CASSHSLRAGWSYEQYF.